This T cell receptor (beta chain) was profiled in a study of OX40 agonist ivuxolimab in advanced cancers. Study observations and caveats: CD8+ T cells (on average) carried more expanded clones than CD4+ T cells. Those patients achieving a partial response at 0.1-3.0 mg/kg showed among the lowest clonal expansion.

Of note for this clone: Its antigen is unknown.

Clones were read by immunoSEQ multiplex PCR, and TCRdb kept only the in-frame ones, dropping some. The data show about 55,000 clones, with roughly 90% seen just once and roughly 7% held by the top ten. The sample was CD4+ or CD8+ T cells sorted from blood, taken in a trial of the OX40 agonist ivuxolimab. The source of this sequence is an adult with an advanced solid tumor such as melanoma, head and neck, liver or kidney cancer.

The DNA for the CDR3 is TGTGCCAGCAACCCGGGGGGCGAGCAGTACTTC. This encodes CASNPGGEQYF. The chain is built from TRBV6-1 and TRBJ2-7; TRBD2 agrees at 7 bases. CDR1 is MNHNS and CDR2 is SASEGT in the germline V gene. After removal of 7 bases from V and 6 bases from J, the junction contained 3 bases not matched to a gene. This CDR3 is built from 11 residues.